Below are 19 T cell receptor beta chains sequenced from a single sample in a study of blood T cell repertoires in COVID-19. Here immunoSEQ multiplex PCR was the method, and the copy in TCRdb shows in-frame clones only, minus some. Among some 200,000 clones listed, 76% were seen once. The specimen sequenced was peripheral blood. The receptors shown here come from a woman in her fifties or sixties with active or convalescent COVID-19.

V gene TRBV6-5 combines with J gene TRBJ1-1; 8 bases fit TRBD1. This CDR3 is 14 amino acids long. Trimming cost V 7 bases and J 4 bases; bases outside gene matches: 8. Germline-derived CDR1 and CDR2 are MNHEY and SVGAGI. The CDR3 loop is CASNRQGPSTEAFF. As DNA, the CDR3 is TGTGCCAGCAACCGACAGGGGCCCAGCACTGAAGCTTTCTTT.

The chain combines TRBV5-4 with TRBJ2-5; tentative D call: TRBD1 (6 bases). The CDR3 has 15 amino acids. Germline V gene lookup returns CDR1 SGHNT and CDR2 YYREEE (reference sequence). V dropped 4 bases and J dropped 1 base, with 14 bases sitting between them. CDR3 protein: CASSPGQPGQETQYF. The CDR3 nucleotides are TGTGCCAGCAGCCCCGGACAGCCAGGCCAAGAGACCCAGTACTTC.

The V gene is TRBV6-5, the J gene TRBJ1-1; TRBD1 is a possible D gene (5 bases). Between the trimmed V and J ends, which lost 0 bases and 1 base, there was a span of 9 bases. The CDR3 is made up of 15 amino acids. CDR1 is MNHEY, CDR2 SVGAGI, per germline. CDR3 sequence reads: CASSYSRTRNTEAFF. In DNA, the CDR3 is TGTGCCAGCAGTTACTCTCGGACAAGGAACACTGAAGCTTTCTTT.

This chain joins TRBV6-5 and TRBJ2-2, with unresolved D. Germline CDR1 reads MNHEY; CDR2 reads SVGAGI. The CDR3 runs to 13 residues. V lost 5 bases to trimming and J lost 6 bases, with 10 bases between them. The CDR3 nucleotides read TGTGCCAGCAGTACCAATGAGCCCGGGGAGCTGTTTTTT. The encoded protein is CASSTNEPGELFF.

The chain combines TRBV9 with TRBJ2-3; D may be TRBD2 (5 bases). V lost 6 bases, J lost 4 bases, and 15 bases lay in between. Germline loops: CDR1 SGDLS, CDR2 YYNGEE. This CDR3 spans 14 amino acids. CDR3 in DNA: TGTGCCAGCACCCTAGCCCAGTTCCCAGATACGCAGTATTTT. Amino acid sequence: CASTLAQFPDTQYF.

The J gene is TRBJ1-6, the V gene TRBV11-3; 8 nucleotides line up with TRBD1. Germline CDR1 SGHNT, CDR2 YENEEA. V lost 7 bases to trimming and J lost 10 bases; unmatched junction nucleotides: 9. The CDR3 has 14 amino acids. The CDR3, as DNA: TGTGCCAGCACACCCCGGACAGGGCGGTCACCCCTCCACTTT. This translates into CASTPRTGRSPLHF.

The chain carries TRBV7-9 and TRBJ2-2; D remains unclear. Per the germline V gene, CDR1 is SEHNR and CDR2 is FQNEAQ (reference sequence). V lost 0 bases, J lost 5 bases, and 13 bases lay in between. This CDR3 spans 16 amino acids. DNA of the CDR3: TGTGCCAGCAGCTTAGCTTTCCTAGAGAGTACCGGGGAGCTGTTTTTT. It is translated as CASSLAFLESTGELFF.

The chain recombines TRBV5-1 with TRBJ1-2; weak D call: TRBD1 (5 bases). The CDR3 totals 13 residues. CDR1 SGHRS and CDR2 YFSETQ come from the germline V gene. The germline V and J ends were trimmed by 10 bases and 2 bases, with 15 bases remaining between them. The DNA for the CDR3 is TGCGCCTCATCCTCGGGGGGAAACTATGGCTACACCTTC. It yields the protein CASSSGGNYGYTF.

The chain joins TRBV4-1 to TRBJ1-6; 7 positions match TRBD1. Germline CDR1 is MGHRA and CDR2 is YSYEKL. The V segment lost 0 bases and the J segment 0 bases; nucleotides outside the gene matches: 8. The CDR3 length is 19 residues. CDR3 sequence (DNA): TGCGCCAGCAGCCAAGATCCGATTAGGGGGCTCTCCTATAATTCACCCCTCCACTTT. Translated, it gives CASSQDPIRGLSYNSPLHF.

The chain carries TRBV3-1 (or the pseudogene TRBV3-2) and TRBJ2-1; 10 bases align to TRBD1. Germline loops: CDR1 LGHDT, CDR2 YNNKEL (reference sequence). The CDR3 loop spans 15 amino acids. V was pared by 2 bases and J by 7 bases, with 5 bases of the junction left unmatched. CDR3 amino acids: CASSQKTGGKNEQFF. The CDR3 DNA sequence: TGTGCCAGCAGCCAAAAGACAGGGGGCAAAAATGAGCAGTTCTTC.

The chain carries TRBV12-5 and TRBJ1-1, with TRBD1 identical over 8 bases. CDR1 is LGHNT, CDR2 FRNRAP, per germline. The junction had 6 bases not matched to a gene; V was cut back by 6 bases and J by 3 bases. The CDR3 loop spans 14 amino acids. CDR3 sequence reads: CASGQDREDTEAFF. The CDR3 DNA sequence: TGTGCTAGTGGCCAGGACAGGGAAGACACTGAAGCTTTCTTT.

The sample holds one count of this clone. The J gene is TRBJ2-2, the V gene TRBV30, with 11 bases identical to TRBD2. V gave up 8 bases and J gave up 5 bases; unmatched junction bases: 7. The CDR3 is made up of 14 amino acids. Germline V gene sequence: CDR1 GTSNPN, CDR2 SVGIG (reference sequence). CDR3 nucleotides: TGTGCCGGGCGACTAGCGGGGATGACCGGGGAGCTGTTTTTT. Translating gives CAGRLAGMTGELFF. Looking up the rest from reference TRBV30 and TRBJ2-2 gives the full variable domain: SQTIHQWPATLVQPVGSPLSLECTVEGTSNPNLYWYRQAAGRGLQLLFYSVGIGQISSEVPQNLSASRPQDRQFILSSKKLLLSDSGFYLCAGRLAGMTGELFFGEGSRLTVL.

J is TRBJ2-5 and V is TRBV9, with 9 positions matching TRBD2. The CDR3 spans 14 residues. Trimming took 4 bases from V and 5 from J; bases not matched to a gene: 6. Germline loops: CDR1 SGDLS, CDR2 YYNGEE. CDR3 coding DNA: TGTGCCAGCAGCACCGGGACTAGCTTTGAGACCCAGTACTTC. Encoded protein: CASSTGTSFETQYF.

The chain couples TRBV7-2 to TRBJ2-3; a possible D gene is TRBD1 (6 bases). Trimming took off 1 base at V and 2 bases at J, with 10 bases between the two ends. CDR1 is SGHTA and CDR2 is FQGNSA in the germline V gene. The CDR3 is 15 amino acids. CDR3 coding DNA: TGTGCCAGCAGCTTAGTGGGGGCCAACACAGATACGCAGTATTTT. It is translated as CASSLVGANTDTQYF.

This chain links TRBV19 with TRBJ2-7, with D possibly being TRBD2 (7 bases). V dropped 9 bases and J dropped 2 bases, with 14 bases sitting between them. In germline, CDR1 is LNHDA, CDR2 SQIVND (reference sequence). The CDR3 contains 13 residues. CDR3 DNA: TGTGCCAGCAGAAAGGGGGGGACCTACGAGCAGTACTTC. As protein: CASRKGGTYEQYF.

This chain uses TRBV9 with TRBJ2-2; 13 bases match TRBD2. The CDR3 has 18 residues. The V gene's germline CDR1 is SGDLS and CDR2 YYNGEE. The V segment lost 3 bases and the J segment 5 bases; nucleotides outside the gene matches: 10. CDR3 loop: CASSATSGGAIGTGELFF. Written as DNA, the CDR3 is TGTGCCAGCAGCGCTACTAGCGGGGGGGCGATCGGGACCGGGGAGCTGTTTTTT.

The CDR3 is CASVLSGGAAGELFF. The CDR3 bases are TGTGCCAGCGTACTTAGCGGGGGGGCGGCCGGGGAGCTGTTTTTT. The gene calls are TRBV6-5 and TRBJ2-2; 11 nucleotides match TRBD2. V shed 8 bases, J shed 6 bases, and the junction held 8 bases outside the gene matches. The CDR3 consists of 15 residues. In germline, CDR1 is MNHEY, CDR2 SVGAGI.

This clone turned up a few times. The chain recombines TRBV28 with TRBJ1-5; 7 bases are shared with TRBD1. CDR1 and CDR2 (germline): MDHEN, SYDVKM. The CDR3 has 17 amino acids. Trimming cost V 6 bases and J 3 bases; bases outside gene matches: 14. The CDR3 DNA sequence: TGTGCCAGCAGCTCCAGTCGGATTGGACAGGACAATCAGCCCCAGCATTTT. Translation gives CASSSSRIGQDNQPQHF.

The chain has TRBV7-8 and TRBJ2-7; 8 bases agree with TRBD1. The length of the CDR3 is 15 residues. V was clipped by 2 bases and J by 1 base; unmatched bases: 4. Germline-derived CDR1 and CDR2 are SGHVS and FQNEAQ. The CDR3 is CASSLQDRASYEQYF. The CDR3 bases are TGTGCCAGCAGCTTACAGGACAGGGCTTCCTACGAGCAGTACTTC.